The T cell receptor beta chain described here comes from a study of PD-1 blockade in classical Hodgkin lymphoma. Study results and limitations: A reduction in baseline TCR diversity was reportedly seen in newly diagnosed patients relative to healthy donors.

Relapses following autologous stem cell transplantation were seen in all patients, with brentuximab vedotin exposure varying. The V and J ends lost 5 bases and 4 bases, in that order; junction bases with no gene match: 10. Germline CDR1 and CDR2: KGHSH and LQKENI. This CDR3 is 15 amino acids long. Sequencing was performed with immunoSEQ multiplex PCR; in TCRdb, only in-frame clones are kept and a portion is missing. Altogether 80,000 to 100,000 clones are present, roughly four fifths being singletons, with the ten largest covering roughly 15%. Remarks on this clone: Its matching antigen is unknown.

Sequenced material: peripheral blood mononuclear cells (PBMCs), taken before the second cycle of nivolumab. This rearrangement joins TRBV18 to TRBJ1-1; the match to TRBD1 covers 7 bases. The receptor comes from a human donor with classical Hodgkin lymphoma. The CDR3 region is CASSNQEGAFTEAFF. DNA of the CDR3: TGTGCCAGCTCAAATCAGGAGGGGGCGTTCACTGAAGCTTTCTTT.